Shown below are 27 T cell receptor beta chains from a single sample sequenced in a study of cytomegalovirus exposure and HLA in healthy donors. PCR used 60 Vbeta primers and 13 Jbeta primers. The method was immunoSEQ multiplex PCR; TCRdb's version includes in-frame clones alone and lacks a portion of them. The repertoire has about 120,000 clones, around 81% of them found once; the top ten carry about 2%. Sequencing input: PBMCs. These receptors were collected from a woman in her 40s in good health and CMV-seronegative.

The chain combines TRBV4-2 with TRBJ1-2; TRBD1 matches 7 bases. Germline lookup yields CDR1 LGHNA and CDR2 YNFKEQ. V shed 4 bases, J shed 3 bases, and the junction held 11 bases outside the gene matches. The CDR3 contains 16 residues. DNA of the CDR3: TGTGCCAGCAGCCCCGGGACAGAAAAATCCCACTATGGCTACACCTTC. Translated: CASSPGTEKSHYGYTF.

This chain connects TRBV28 to TRBJ2-7; D is possibly TRBD2 (6 bases). The CDR3 sequence is 14 residues long. Germline V gene lookup returns CDR1 MDHEN and CDR2 SYDVKM. Trimming stripped 8 bases from V and 2 bases from J, with 16 bases between. CDR3 sequence: CASLPRLEPYEQYF. The DNA of the CDR3 is TGTGCCAGCCTCCCGAGACTAGAGCCCTACGAGCAGTACTTC.

This chain joins TRBV5-1 and TRBJ2-5; D possibly corresponds to TRBD1 (6 bases). The germline V gene encodes CDR1 SGHRS and CDR2 YFSETQ. CDR3 length equals 14 residues. Trimming pared 1 base from V and 2 bases from J, leaving 9 bases between. CDR3 residues: CASSLNREQETQYF. CDR3 nucleotides: TGCGCCAGCAGCTTGAACAGGGAACAAGAGACCCAGTACTTC.

The gene calls are TRBV28 and TRBJ2-5, with D maybe TRBD2 (7 bases). The germline V and J ends were trimmed by 6 bases and 2 bases, with 22 bases remaining between them. The germline CDR1 and CDR2 sequences are MDHEN and SYDVKM. CDR3 length: 17 residues. The CDR3 is CASSLGRGGRGQETQYF. For the CDR3, the DNA is TGTGCCAGCAGCCTGGGGAGGGGGGGGCGAGGGCAAGAGACCCAGTACTTC.

The genes are TRBV4-2 and TRBJ1-1, with D perhaps matching TRBD1 (6 bases). The V and J ends lost 8 bases and 3 bases respectively, with 19 bases between them. This CDR3 has 15 residues. Germline lookup yields CDR1 LGHNA and CDR2 YNFKEQ. This CDR3 is CASQKDQGRDTEAFF. The CDR3 region has the DNA TGTGCCAGCCAAAAAGACCAGGGGAGGGACACTGAAGCTTTCTTT.

V usage is TRBV7-9 and J usage is TRBJ1-3, with D possibly being TRBD1 (5 bases). V dropped 5 bases and J dropped 2 bases, with 13 bases sitting between them. This CDR3 comprises 15 residues. The germline gives CDR1 SEHNR, CDR2 FQNEAQ (reference sequence). The CDR3 is CASSATQGTGNTIYF. The CDR3 coding sequence is TGTGCCAGCAGCGCGACTCAGGGAACTGGAAACACCATATATTTT.

This clone came up once. The chain joins TRBV21-1 to TRBJ1-3. TRBV21-1 is an annotated pseudogene. The CDR3 runs to 14 residues. The CDR3 DNA follows: TGTGCCAGCAGCAAACCGAGGGCCGGAAACACCATATATTTT. Protein product: CASSKPRAGNTIYF.

The J gene is TRBJ2-5, the V gene TRBV7-9; 9 nucleotides align to TRBD2. The CDR3 spans 16 residues. The junction had 16 bases not matched to a gene; V was cut back by 4 bases and J by 10 bases. Germline CDR1 and CDR2: SEHNR and FQNEAQ (reference sequence). The CDR3 is CASSWGASGAPSDQYF. For the CDR3, the DNA is TGTGCCAGCAGCTGGGGGGCTAGCGGGGCCCCGAGTGACCAGTACTTC.

This sequence joins TRBV11-2 and TRBJ2-1; 10 nucleotides agree with TRBD2. The CDR3 length is 15 residues. With 3 bases clipped from V and 4 bases from J, the junction kept 3 bases outside the gene matches. Germline CDR1 and CDR2: SGHAT and FQNNGV. CDR3 nucleotide sequence: TGTGCCAGCAGCTTTACTAGCGGGACTTACAATGAGCAGTTCTTC. As protein: CASSFTSGTYNEQFF.

This chain connects TRBV15 to TRBJ2-3, with 11 bases aligning to TRBD2. V gave up 3 bases and J gave up 4 bases; unmatched junction bases: 3. Per germline, CDR1 LNHNV and CDR2 YYDKDF (reference sequence). The CDR3 consists of 15 residues. CDR3 protein: CATSSGTSGSDTQYF. The CDR3 nucleotides read TGTGCCACCAGCAGTGGGACTAGCGGTTCAGATACGCAGTATTTT.

This rearrangement joins TRBV10-2 to TRBJ1-5; D remains unclear. There are 13 residues in the CDR3. Deletions cut 6 bases from V and 0 bases from J, with 6 bases between. Germline-derived CDR1 and CDR2 are WSHSY and SAAADI. Here the CDR3 reads CASSIHSNQPQHF. CDR3 sequence (DNA): TGCGCCAGCAGCATACATAGCAATCAGCCCCAGCATTTT.

The chain combines TRBV19 with TRBJ1-1; 7 nucleotides align to TRBD1. The CDR3 covers 13 residues. With V trimmed by 5 bases and J by 5 bases, 5 bases remained unmatched. Germline V lookup: CDR1 LNHDA, CDR2 SQIVND (reference sequence). CDR3 DNA sequence: TGTGCCAGTAGTTTCCAGGGGGGTACTGAAGCTTTCTTT. It encodes CASSFQGGTEAFF.

The chain joins TRBV19 to TRBJ2-7, with TRBD2 matching 9 bases. V was clipped by 0 bases and J by 1 base; unmatched bases: 1. The CDR3 extends over 15 amino acids. Germline V lookup: CDR1 LNHDA, CDR2 SQIVND (reference sequence). CDR3 sequence: CASSIESGGSYEQYF. CDR3 DNA: TGTGCCAGTAGTATAGAAAGCGGGGGGTCCTACGAGCAGTACTTC.

This clone was seen a few times. The chain couples TRBV4-3 to TRBJ2-1, with D unclear. Germline V gene sequence: CDR1 LGHNA, CDR2 YSLEER. This CDR3 spans 17 amino acids. Deletions cut 0 bases from V and 0 bases from J, with 12 bases between. CDR3 bases: TGCGCCAGCAGCCAAGATCTAATGGCGGCCTCCTACAATGAGCAGTTCTTC. It codes for CASSQDLMAASYNEQFF.

The J gene is TRBJ1-4, the V gene TRBV9; 11 bases match TRBD1. After removal of 3 bases from V and 8 bases from J, the junction contained 6 bases not matched to a gene. The CDR3 is 15 amino acids. CDR1 is SGDLS and CDR2 is YYNGEE in the germline V gene. This chain's CDR3 is CASSEGQGVFEKLFF. As DNA, the CDR3 is TGTGCCAGCAGCGAGGGACAGGGGGTCTTCGAAAAACTGTTTTTT. Full variable domain (missing parts from reference TRBV9 and TRBJ1-4): DSGVTQTPKHLITATGQRVTLRCSPRSGDLSVYWYQQSLDQGLQFLIQYYNGEERAKGNILERFSAQQFPDLHSELNLSSLELGDSALYFCASSEGQGVFEKLFFGSGTQLSVL.

V and J are TRBV5-6 and TRBJ1-5, with D tentatively TRBD1 (6 bases). CDR1 SGHDT and CDR2 YYEEEE come from the germline V gene. The CDR3 extends over 16 amino acids. Trimming shortened V by 2 bases and J by 3 bases, and 15 bases separated the two germline ends. The CDR3 reads CASSFSQGRVNQPQHF. DNA of the CDR3: TGTGCCAGCAGCTTCTCACAGGGACGGGTCAATCAGCCCCAGCATTTT.

With regard to this clone: One junction end does not reproduce the germline sequence, and a read error may be involved. The chain combines TRBV7-9 with TRBJ1-2; unclear D gene. This CDR3 contains 13 residues. Germline values: CDR1 SEHNR, CDR2 FQNEAQ (reference sequence). CDR3 DNA sequence: TGTTCCAGCAGCTTTCTTGAGGGTCGAGGCTACACCTTC. Encoded protein: CSSSFLEGRGYTF.

The gene calls are TRBV19 and TRBJ2-2; D might be TRBD1 (6 bases). Trimming shortened V by 6 bases and J by 0 bases, and 14 bases separated the two germline ends. The length of the CDR3 is 16 residues. Germline CDR1 reads LNHDA; CDR2 reads SQIVND (reference sequence). The CDR3 DNA reads TGTGCCAGTAGCCAGGGGTCAACCACGAACACCGGGGAGCTGTTTTTT. Amino acids: CASSQGSTTNTGELFF.

The V gene is TRBV6-4, the J gene TRBJ2-1, with 12 nucleotides matching TRBD2. The CDR3 runs to 15 residues. After removal of 6 bases from V and 6 bases from J, the junction contained 6 bases not matched to a gene. Looked up from germline, CDR1 is MRHNA and CDR2 is SNTAGT. CDR3 residues: CASSSLAGGPNEQFF. CDR3 nucleotides: TGTGCCAGCAGCTCCCTAGCGGGAGGGCCCAATGAGCAGTTCTTC.

The sample holds a few counts of this clone. The chain has TRBV19 and TRBJ1-1, with D perhaps matching TRBD1 (6 bases). In germline, CDR1 is LNHDA, CDR2 SQIVND (reference sequence). CDR3 length: 13 amino acids. Trimming cost V 7 bases and J 5 bases, with 14 bases left between them. The DNA of the CDR3 is TGTGCCAGTAAACCGCAGGGGAATACTGAAGCTTTCTTT. It specifies CASKPQGNTEAFF.

The rearrangement joins TRBV5-4 to TRBJ1-2; the match to TRBD1 covers 9 bases. The CDR3 runs to 13 residues. Germline V gene data show CDR1 as SGHNT and CDR2 as YYREEE (reference sequence). Germline trimming cut 3 bases from V and 4 bases from J; bases unmatched to any gene: 1. The CDR3: CASSSGQGYGYTF. The CDR3 DNA follows: TGTGCCAGCAGCTCGGGACAGGGCTATGGCTACACCTTC. Variable domain in full (rest from reference TRBV5-4 and TRBJ1-2): ETGVTQSPTHLIKTRGQQVTLRCSSQSGHNTVSWYQQALGQGPQFIFQYYREEENGRGNFPPRFSGLQFPNYSSELNVNALELDDSALYLCASSSGQGYGYTFGSGTRLTVV.

The rearrangement links TRBV11-3 to TRBJ1-1; D possibly corresponds to TRBD1 (6 bases). With 0 bases removed from V and 0 bases from J, the gap between germline ends came to 14 bases. Per germline, CDR1 SGHNT and CDR2 YENEEA. This CDR3 region has 17 residues. The CDR3 bases are TGTGCCAGCAGCTTAGATCCGGGGGGCACGATGAACACTGAAGCTTTCTTT. This codes for CASSLDPGGTMNTEAFF.

In the case of this clone: The germline gene is not matched at one end of the junction; a read error may be the cause. This same CDR3 is encoded by further DNA sequences in the sample. The CDR3 loop reads CASSRSSGRNKETQYF. As DNA, the CDR3 is TGTGCTAGCAGCCGATCTAGCGGGAGGAATAAGGAGACCCAGTACTTC. The chain uses TRBV9 and TRBJ2-5, with 11 bases that match TRBD2. Germline CDR1 and CDR2: SGDLS and YYNGEE. This CDR3 has 16 residues.

The V and J genes are TRBV4-2 and TRBJ1-2; 10 positions agree with TRBD1. The CDR3 length is 14 residues. Trimming cost V 1 base and J 5 bases; bases outside gene matches: 1. Germline V gene sequence: CDR1 LGHNA, CDR2 YNFKEQ. CDR3 bases: TGTGCCAGCAGCCAAGGACAGGGGGCTTATGGCTACACCTTC. This codes for CASSQGQGAYGYTF.

The chain recombines TRBV7-8 with TRBJ2-7; TRBD1 aligns across 9 bases. Per germline, CDR1 SGHVS and CDR2 FQNEAQ. Trimming cost V 1 base and J 5 bases; bases outside gene matches: 0. CDR3 length: 13 residues. CDR3 in DNA: TGTGCCAGCAGCTTAGGGACAGGGGACGAGCAGTACTTC. Translated, it gives CASSLGTGDEQYF.

This rearrangement joins TRBV2 to TRBJ1-3; weak D call: TRBD1 (5 bases). The CDR3 consists of 13 residues. Trimming took 9 bases from V and 4 from J, leaving 13 bases between them. Germline CDR1 SNHLY, CDR2 FYNNEI. CDR3 nucleotide sequence: TGTGCCAGTTCTAGACAGTTGGGAAACACCATATATTTT. The encoded protein is CASSRQLGNTIYF.

In this sample, this clone turned up a few times. The genes are TRBV6-6 and TRBJ1-1; D is undetermined. V was clipped by 0 bases and J by 5 bases, with 13 bases between them. This CDR3 comprises 15 residues. The germline V gene has CDR1 MNHNY and CDR2 SVGAGI (reference sequence). This CDR3 is CASSYSSSGGTEAFF. The CDR3 DNA sequence: TGTGCCAGCAGTTACTCTTCCTCGGGTGGGACTGAAGCTTTCTTT.